This T cell receptor (beta chain) was obtained from a study of cytomegalovirus exposure and HLA in healthy donors. Study results and limitations: In a later analysis, TCR beta V- and J-gene trimming was associated with a missense DCLRE1C variant. Specific recognition of CMV antigens was confirmed in vitro for a few chains (all CMV-associated). The authors reported that TCR beta sequences could predict HLA-A and HLA-B alleles. These predictions were accurate for most subjects in the first cohort.

This clone was seen more than once but under ten times. Its matching antigen is unknown. CDR1 is ENHRY, CDR2 SYGVKD, per germline. The CDR3 spans 17 residues. V lost 2 bases to trimming and J lost 3 bases; unmatched junction nucleotides: 12. The PCR was carried out with 60 Vbeta primers and 13 Jbeta primers. Sequencing was performed with immunoSEQ multiplex PCR; in TCRdb, only in-frame clones are kept and a portion is missing. The repertoire has some 150,000 clones, 80% of them found once; the top ten carry approximately 4.5%. The receptor's source is a man between 25 and 39 years old in good health and CMV-seronegative. V usage is TRBV10-3 and J usage is TRBJ2-7, with 8 nucleotides matching TRBD2. The source material was PBMCs. CDR3 sequence reads: CAISERGGTRSDYEQYF. DNA for the CDR3: TGTGCCATCAGTGAGCGGGGCGGGACTAGGTCCGACTACGAGCAGTACTTC.